The entry below describes one T cell receptor beta chain. The antigen remains unidentified. This entry belongs to a study of cytomegalovirus exposure and HLA in healthy donors. The wider study: Genetic ancestry analysis placed about 84% of the approximately 390 donors that were genotyped in the Caucasian-associated cluster. Study-wide points: After further analysis at a later stage, under 20,000 TCR beta sequences were associated with HLA alleles at 0.05 false discovery rate.

Trimming shortened V by 6 bases and J by 4 bases, and 13 bases separated the two germline ends. Germline CDR1 SEHNR, CDR2 FQNEAQ (reference sequence). The CDR3 is 14 amino acids. The PCR used 60 Vbeta and 13 Jbeta primers. Original processing notes: A follow-up analysis tallied around 80 million unique TCR beta chains, 8.5 million to 14 million shared. TCRdb's copy holds only in-frame clones and misses some; the assay was immunoSEQ multiplex PCR. The V and J calls and clone size are taken from that table; D and trimming were inferred from the DNA. Of about 140,000 clones listed, 65% to 80% are singletons.

V and J are TRBV7-9 and TRBJ1-5; D is perhaps TRBD1 (6 bases). This TCR came from a woman in her forties or fifties in good health and CMV-seropositive. Sequenced sample: PBMCs. CDR3 nucleotides: TGTGCCAGCAGTATAGGGGGGGGGAATCAGCCCCAGCATTTT. Translated, it gives CASSIGGGNQPQHF.